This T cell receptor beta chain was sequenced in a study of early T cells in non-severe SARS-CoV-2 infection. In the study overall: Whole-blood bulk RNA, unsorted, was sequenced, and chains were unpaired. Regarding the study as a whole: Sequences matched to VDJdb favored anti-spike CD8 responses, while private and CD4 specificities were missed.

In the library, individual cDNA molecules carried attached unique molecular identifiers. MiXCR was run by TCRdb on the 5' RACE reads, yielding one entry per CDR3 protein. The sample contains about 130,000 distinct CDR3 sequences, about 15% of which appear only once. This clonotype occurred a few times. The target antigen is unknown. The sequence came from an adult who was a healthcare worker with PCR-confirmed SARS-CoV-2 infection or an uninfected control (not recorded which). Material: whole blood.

CDR3 sequence (DNA): TGCAGTGCTAGGCCTGGAGCTCTCTCCTACGAGCAGTACTTC. Encoded protein: CSARPGALSYEQYF. The chain joins TRBV20-1 to TRBJ2-7; D unclear. V shed 3 bases and J shed 0 bases, with 12 bases lying between them. This CDR3 is built from 14 residues. CDR1 and CDR2 from the germline V gene are DFQATT and SNEGSKA (reference sequence).